These 14 T cell receptor beta chains originate from one sample sequenced in a study of blood T cells in healthy people across ages. A second 7 to 11 cycle PCR used barcoded and J-beta primers. Via MiXCR, TCRdb re-called the 5' RACE reads, giving one row per CDR3 protein. Of about 640,000 distinct CDR3 sequences listed, roughly three fifths are singletons. The sample comprised blood. The source is a man aged 60 to 75 in good health.

In this sample, this clonotype turned up a few times. The chain carries TRBV29-1 and TRBJ2-3; 8 bases map to TRBD2. CDR3 length: 15 amino acids. Germline assignment: CDR1 SQVTM and CDR2 ANQGSEA. V was clipped by 7 bases and J by 1 base; unmatched bases: 10. The CDR3 DNA sequence: TGCAGCGCCGGTCTCAGCGGGGGCCGCACAGATACGCAGTATTTT. This encodes CSAGLSGGRTDTQYF.

This sequence joins TRBV5-1 and TRBJ2-7; 7 bases fit TRBD1. Germline V gene lookup returns CDR1 SGHRS and CDR2 YFSETQ. This CDR3 is built from 14 residues. V shed 1 base and J 4 bases; nucleotides not matched to a gene: 5. The CDR3 sequence: CASSLSGTDYEQYF. The CDR3 DNA reads as TGCGCCAGCAGCTTGTCCGGGACAGATTACGAGCAGTACTTC.

The gene calls are TRBV4-1 and TRBJ2-7, with a tentative D call TRBD1 (6 bases). CDR3 length equals 15 residues. V lost 1 base, J lost 3 bases, and 13 bases lay in between. From germline, CDR1 is MGHRA and CDR2 YSYEKL. Here the CDR3 reads CASSQVVGDIYEQYF. The CDR3 bases are TGCGCCAGCAGCCAAGTTGTAGGGGACATCTACGAGCAGTACTTC.

This clonotype was observed a handful of times. The V gene is TRBV5-1, the J gene TRBJ2-1, with TRBD1 identical over 8 bases. The CDR3 spans 15 residues. CDR1 SGHRS and CDR2 YFSETQ come from the germline V gene. Germline trimming cut 0 bases from V and 3 bases from J; bases unmatched to any gene: 2. In nucleotides, the CDR3 is TGCGCCAGCAGCTTGGGGGGACAGGTCTACAATGAGCAGTTCTTC. Protein sequence: CASSLGGQVYNEQFF.

J is TRBJ2-5 and V is TRBV3-1; TRBD2 matches 7 bases. This CDR3 comprises 15 residues. Trimming cost V 4 bases and J 2 bases; bases outside gene matches: 7. Germline CDR1 reads LGHDT; CDR2 reads YNNKEL (reference sequence). The CDR3: CASSPEGGHQETQYF. In DNA, the CDR3 is TGTGCCAGCAGCCCGGAGGGAGGGCATCAAGAGACCCAGTACTTC.

The chain joins TRBV6-1 to TRBJ1-6; possibly TRBD1 for D (5 bases). CDR1 is MNHNS and CDR2 is SASEGT in the germline V gene. With 3 bases removed from V and 6 bases from J, the gap between germline ends came to 6 bases. The CDR3 runs to 13 residues. The CDR3 reads CASSDQGNSPLHF. For the CDR3, the DNA is TGTGCCAGCAGTGACCAGGGTAATTCACCCCTCCACTTT.

This clonotype was observed a single time. J is TRBJ1-2 and V is TRBV20-1, with D possibly being TRBD1 (5 bases). V lost 4 bases, J lost 1 base, and 10 bases lay in between. The CDR3 runs 13 residues. Germline CDR1 DFQATT, CDR2 SNEGSKA (reference sequence). The CDR3 sequence is CSATGGSNYGYTF. As DNA, the CDR3 is TGCAGTGCTACCGGGGGAAGTAACTATGGCTACACCTTC.

V and J are TRBV25-1 and TRBJ2-2, with D maybe TRBD2 (6 bases). The CDR3 has 16 amino acids. Deletions cut 2 bases from V and 4 bases from J, with 14 bases between. From germline, CDR1 is MGHDK and CDR2 SYGVNS. This chain's CDR3 is CASSELDTGGTGELFF. In DNA, the CDR3 is TGTGCCAGCAGTGAACTCGATACCGGGGGCACCGGGGAGCTGTTTTTT.

The chain joins TRBV18 to TRBJ2-5; maybe TRBD2 (5 bases). The CDR3 has 14 residues. Trimming removed 6 bases from V and 5 bases from J, with 16 bases in between. The V gene's germline CDR1 is KGHSH and CDR2 LQKENI. CDR3: CASSYRAVGETQYF. CDR3 bases: TGTGCCAGCTCTTATCGAGCGGTGGGCGAGACCCAGTACTTC.

This chain connects TRBV20-1 to TRBJ1-2; a weak D match, TRBD1 (5 bases). The CDR3 consists of 14 residues. Deletions cut 5 bases from V and 4 bases from J, with 17 bases between. Germline CDR1 reads DFQATT; CDR2 reads SNEGSKA (reference sequence). The CDR3 reads CSAPGRRGSYGYTF. The CDR3 DNA follows: TGCAGTGCTCCCGGCCGCCGGGGGAGCTATGGCTACACCTTC.

As concerns this clonotype: At one boundary the junction diverges from the germline segment, which might be a read error. The rearrangement links TRBV28 to TRBJ2-7, with D hard to call. The CDR3 is 14 amino acids. CDR1 and CDR2 from the germline V gene are MDHEN and SYDVKM. The DNA for the CDR3 is TGTGCCAGCAGTTTACCAGGAAACTCCTGCGAGCAGTACTTC. It translates to CASSLPGNSCEQYF.

This clonotype was seen only once. J is TRBJ1-2 and V is TRBV20-1, with D uncertain. V dropped 3 bases and J dropped 2 bases, with 13 bases sitting between them. The CDR3 is 14 amino acids. CDR1 and CDR2 (germline): DFQATT, SNEGSKA (reference sequence). In nucleotides, the CDR3 is TGCAGTGCTAGGGCGACGGCCCCGAACTATGGCTACACCTTC. This encodes CSARATAPNYGYTF.

This chain uses TRBV20-1 with TRBJ1-2; D unresolved. Trimming removed 0 bases at V and 4 bases at J, with 15 bases between. Germline V gene sequence: CDR1 DFQATT, CDR2 SNEGSKA (reference sequence). CDR3 size: 15 residues. CDR3 in amino acids: CSARDGLSIGYGYTF. The CDR3 coding sequence is TGCAGTGCTAGAGATGGGCTTTCCATCGGCTATGGCTACACCTTC.

This clonotype appeared a few times. V gene TRBV20-1 combines with J gene TRBJ2-1; TRBD2 matches at 8 bases. Trimming cost V 2 bases and J 13 bases; bases outside gene matches: 10. CDR1 and CDR2 from the germline V gene are DFQATT and SNEGSKA (reference sequence). CDR3 length equals 13 residues. CDR3 coding DNA: TGCAGTGCTAGAACTAGCGGTCCCGAGGGTCAGTTCTTC. Translation gives CSARTSGPEGQFF.